Below are 29 T cell receptor beta chains sequenced from a single sample in a study of T-cell memory formation after mild COVID-19. MiXCR, applied by TCRdb to the 5' RACE reads, yields one record per CDR3 protein. There are approximately 300,000 distinct CDR3 sequences in the sample; approximately 16% occur only once, and roughly 20% lies in the top ten. The specimen was PBMCs or a T cell subset sorted from them (not recorded which). All receptors derive from a man between 18 and 29 years old who had mild COVID-19 (a few samples of this study predate the infection). Cell type and time point are not known.

This clonotype has more than one count but fewer than ten. The genes are TRBV2 and TRBJ1-4; D not certain. Trimming shortened V by 3 bases and J by 6 bases, and 8 bases separated the two germline ends. Germline CDR1 is SNHLY and CDR2 is FYNNEI. The CDR3 contains 13 residues. In DNA form, the CDR3 reads TGTGCCAGCAGTGAGATTCCAGATGAAAAACTGTTTTTT. Its translation: CASSEIPDEKLFF.

V and J are TRBV20-1 and TRBJ2-5; TRBD2 might be the D (5 bases). Germline loops: CDR1 DFQATT, CDR2 SNEGSKA (reference sequence). This CDR3 spans 15 amino acids. V was pared by 6 bases and J by 3 bases, with 20 bases between. In DNA, the CDR3 is TGCAGTGCCCGAAAAGGCGGAACTAGTAAAGAGACCCAGTACTTC. This sequence encodes CSARKGGTSKETQYF.

This clonotype has only a few counts. The chain joins TRBV7-9 to TRBJ1-1, with D tentatively TRBD1 (6 bases). Germline CDR1 reads SEHNR; CDR2 reads FQNEAQ (reference sequence). Between the trimmed V and J ends, which lost 5 bases and 6 bases, there was a span of 22 bases. This CDR3 is built from 16 residues. The CDR3: CASSLAPSGEAAEAFF. CDR3 DNA sequence: TGTGCCAGCAGCCTCGCACCATCAGGGGAGGCCGCTGAAGCTTTCTTT.

The chain recombines TRBV25-1 with TRBJ2-3; the D gene is possibly TRBD2 (6 bases). Germline-derived CDR1 and CDR2 are MGHDK and SYGVNS. V gave up 3 bases and J gave up 1 base, with 14 bases separating them. This CDR3 contains 16 residues. This CDR3 reads CASSDTGTSRTDTQYF. The CDR3 DNA is TGTGCCAGCAGTGACACCGGGACTTCACGCACAGATACGCAGTATTTT.

Turning to this clonotype: One end of the junction is discordant with germline, which a read error may explain. The rearrangement links TRBV20-1 to TRBJ2-5; TRBD1 might be the D (5 bases). The CDR3 has 15 amino acids. CDR1 DFQATT and CDR2 SNEGSKA come from the germline V gene (reference sequence). The DNA for the CDR3 is TGCAGTGCTCGAGAAGGGGCCGGCCCGGAAGAGACCCAGTACTTC. Amino acids: CSAREGAGPEETQYF.

This clonotype was seen a few times. The chain uses TRBV12-3 or TRBV12-4 and TRBJ1-5; D remains ambiguous. The CDR3 is 14 amino acids. V dropped 2 bases and J dropped 10 bases, with 15 bases sitting between them. Here the CDR3 reads CASSLTLNGTPQHF. The DNA for the CDR3 is TGTGCCAGCAGTTTAACCCTGAACGGAACCCCCCAGCATTTT.

This clonotype was counted a few times. The gene calls are TRBV21-1 and TRBJ2-5; no DNA check was done on the table's D call, TRBD1. TRBV21-1 is assigned pseudogene status. The CDR3 spans 13 residues. The CDR3, as DNA: TGTGCCAGCAGCCCCCACAGGGGAGAGACCCAGTACTTC. Translating it yields CASSPHRGETQYF.

The V and J genes are TRBV4-1 and TRBJ1-5, with no clear D. Looked up from germline, CDR1 is MGHRA and CDR2 is YSYEKL. The CDR3 runs to 15 residues. V was trimmed by 3 bases and J by 0 bases, leaving 9 bases between them. CDR3 bases: TGCGCCAGCAGCCATCGGGGAGTTAGCAATCAGCCCCAGCATTTT. This sequence encodes CASSHRGVSNQPQHF.

The V call is TRBV12-3 or TRBV12-4, the J call TRBJ2-5; possible D gene TRBD1, 5 bases. The CDR3 is 12 residues long. The germline V and J ends were trimmed by 8 bases and 5 bases, with 12 bases remaining between them. Written as DNA, the CDR3 is TGTGCCAGCCTAGTTGCAGGGGAGACCCAGTACTTC. Translating gives CASLVAGETQYF.

This clonotype was observed a handful of times. The chain combines TRBV4-3 with TRBJ2-7, with D perhaps assigned TRBD1 or TRBD2 (6 bases each). Germline CDR1 and CDR2: LGHNA and YSLEER. Trimming took off 4 bases at V and 3 bases at J, with 19 bases between the two ends. This CDR3 is built from 16 residues. The CDR3 region has the DNA TGCGCCAGCAGCCGTTCGAGCGCGGGACAAGGCTACGAGCAGTACTTC. The encoded protein is CASSRSSAGQGYEQYF.

This clonotype was counted between two and nine times. The rearrangement joins TRBV5-6 to TRBJ2-7; D perhaps matches TRBD1 (5 bases). V was cut by 0 bases and J by 5 bases, with 12 bases left in between. Germline CDR1 SGHDT, CDR2 YYEEEE. The length of the CDR3 is 14 residues. The CDR3, as DNA: TGTGCCAGCAGCTTGGCCAACAGGTACCACGAGCAGTACTTC. This codes for CASSLANRYHEQYF.

J is TRBJ2-6 and V is TRBV10-3; the match to TRBD1 covers 9 bases. After removal of 6 bases from V and 2 bases from J, the junction contained 2 bases not matched to a gene. The V gene's germline CDR1 is ENHRY and CDR2 SYGVKD. The CDR3 covers 15 residues. The DNA for the CDR3 is TGTGCCATCAGCCGGACAGGGGCTGGGGCCAACGTCCTGACTTTC. Protein sequence: CAISRTGAGANVLTF.

The rearrangement joins TRBV6-2 or TRBV6-3 to TRBJ2-7; 7 bases fit TRBD2. After removal of 0 bases from V and 0 bases from J, the junction contained 5 bases not matched to a gene. This CDR3 region has 16 residues. The germline V gene encodes CDR1 MNHEY and CDR2 SVGEGT. The DNA of the CDR3 is TGTGCCAGCAGTTACTCGCGGCGGGGGAGCTCCTACGAGCAGTACGTC. Encoded protein: CASSYSRRGSSYEQYV.

There are a few counts of this clonotype. This chain links TRBV2 with TRBJ2-5, with 8 bases identical to TRBD2. CDR1 is SNHLY and CDR2 is FYNNEI in the germline V gene. CDR3 size: 13 residues. With 10 bases clipped from V and 4 bases from J, the junction kept 8 bases outside the gene matches. The CDR3 loop is CATKRGRGETQYF. The DNA of the CDR3 is TGTGCCACCAAGCGGGGGAGGGGAGAGACCCAGTACTTC. Full variable domain (missing parts from reference TRBV2 and TRBJ2-5): EPEVTQTPSHQVTQMGQEVILRCVPISNHLYFYWYRQILGQKVEFLVSFYNNEISEKSEIFDDQFSVERPDGSNFTLKIRSTKLEDSAMYFCATKRGRGETQYFGPGTRLLVL.

A remark on this clonotype: A junction boundary mismatches the germline segment, possibly from a read error. The chain links TRBV3-1 to TRBJ1-1; 9 bases align to TRBD1. Germline V lookup: CDR1 LGHDT, CDR2 YNNKEL (reference sequence). CDR3 size: 15 residues. The CDR3 region is CASSPIGTGNTEALF. Written as DNA, the CDR3 is TGTGCCAGCAGCCCGATAGGGACAGGGAACACTGAAGCTTTATTT.

This clonotype was seen repeatedly, ten times or more. V gene TRBV5-6 combines with J gene TRBJ2-7, with D unclear. Germline CDR1 is SGHDT and CDR2 is YYEEEE. The CDR3 covers 12 residues. The V gene lost 4 bases and the J gene lost 2 bases, with 7 bases spanning the gap. Written as DNA, the CDR3 is TGTGCCAGCAGCATGGGCCCCTACGAGCAGTACTTC. This sequence encodes CASSMGPYEQYF.

This clonotype was observed at least ten times. This chain uses TRBV7-9 with TRBJ2-5; D call uncertain. The CDR3 is 13 residues long. V gave up 6 bases and J gave up 5 bases, with 13 bases separating them. Germline lookup yields CDR1 SEHNR and CDR2 FQNEAQ (reference sequence). In DNA form, the CDR3 reads TGTGCCAGCAGTTCGCTCTTGTTGGAGACCCAGTACTTC. Translating gives CASSSLLLETQYF.

The rearrangement uses TRBV6-5 and TRBJ1-6; D gene ambiguous. The CDR3 sequence is 15 residues long. Trimming cost V 5 bases and J 7 bases, with 15 bases left between them. In germline, CDR1 is MNHEY, CDR2 SVGAGI. In DNA form, the CDR3 reads TGTGCCAGCAGTCCTGAATGGGCCCGGAATTCACCCCTCCACTTT. Residues: CASSPEWARNSPLHF.

This clonotype has more than one count but fewer than ten. The genes are TRBV9 and TRBJ2-3, with D possibly being TRBD1 or TRBD2 (6 bases each). This CDR3 region has 16 residues. Germline loops: CDR1 SGDLS, CDR2 YYNGEE. V lost 4 bases and J lost 3, with 18 bases in between. The CDR3 reads CASSPPGAWGTDTQYF. CDR3 DNA sequence: TGTGCCAGCAGCCCCCCGGGGGCCTGGGGAACAGATACGCAGTATTTT.

This clonotype was detected ten times or more. The rearrangement uses TRBV12-3 or TRBV12-4 and TRBJ1-1, with 9 bases lining up with TRBD1. CDR3 length equals 15 residues. Trimming cost V 3 bases and J 7 bases; bases outside gene matches: 9. CDR3 bases: TGTGCCAGCAGTTTGGGACAGGGTCTTCACTTTGAAGCTTTCTTT. It codes for CASSLGQGLHFEAFF.

This clonotype was seen only a few times. This chain links TRBV4-3 with TRBJ2-2; no clear D. The CDR3 totals 16 residues. CDR1 LGHNA and CDR2 YSLEER come from the germline V gene. Trimming took 0 bases from V and 5 from J, leaving 13 bases between them. The CDR3 nucleotides read TGCGCCAGCAGCCAAGATCCAAACCCCCGGACCGGGGAGCTGTTTTTT. Residues: CASSQDPNPRTGELFF.

This clonotype was recorded only once. This chain connects TRBV7-3 to TRBJ1-2; D not resolved. The CDR3 loop spans 13 amino acids. Germline-derived CDR1 and CDR2 are SGHTA and FQGTGA. V lost 5 bases and J 4 bases, leaving 11 bases between the germline ends. CDR3 sequence (DNA): TGTGCCAGCAGCCCCGGGGAGGGCTATGGCTACACCTTC. This gives the protein CASSPGEGYGYTF.

The chain joins TRBV7-2 to TRBJ1-5, with D unclear. Trimming took off 3 bases at V and 1 base at J, with 10 bases between the two ends. Per the germline V gene, CDR1 is SGHTA and CDR2 is FQGNSA. The CDR3 contains 15 residues. The CDR3 spells CASSFGFRSNQPQHF. CDR3 coding DNA: TGTGCCAGCAGCTTCGGTTTTAGGAGCAATCAGCCCCAGCATTTT.

This clonotype has a handful of counts. The V gene is TRBV5-1, the J gene TRBJ2-3; 8 bases are a match to TRBD2. Trimming took 0 bases from V and 0 from J; bases not matched to a gene: 6. The CDR3 has 17 amino acids. Germline CDR1 SGHRS, CDR2 YFSETQ. The CDR3 is CASSLETSVTSTDTQYF. The DNA for the CDR3 is TGCGCCAGCAGCTTGGAGACTAGCGTCACTAGCACAGATACGCAGTATTTT. Full variable domain (rest looked up from reference TRBV5-1 and TRBJ2-3): KAGVTQTPRYLIKTRGQQVTLSCSPISGHRSVSWYQQTPGQGLQFLFEYFSETQRNKGNFPGRFSGRQFSNSRSEMNVSTLELGDSALYLCASSLETSVTSTDTQYFGPGTRLTVL.

Ten or more counts support this clonotype. This rearrangement joins TRBV4-2 to TRBJ2-1; TRBD2 agrees at 12 bases. This CDR3 has 16 amino acids. The V and J ends lost 1 base and 10 bases, in that order; junction bases with no gene match: 8. CDR1 LGHNA and CDR2 YNFKEQ come from the germline V gene. For the CDR3, the DNA is TGTGCCAGCAGCCAAGCCGGGACTAGCGGGTGGTTGGAGCAGTTCTTC. Translated, it gives CASSQAGTSGWLEQFF.

The chain combines TRBV27 with TRBJ2-3; 10 bases are shared with TRBD1. J lost 1 base, V lost 5 bases, and 9 bases had no gene match. Germline V gene sequence: CDR1 MNHEY, CDR2 SMNVEV (reference sequence). The CDR3 runs to 17 residues. The CDR3 nucleotides are TGTGCCAGCAGTCCTAGACAGGGGGCTCTAGGCACAGATACGCAGTATTTT. This sequence encodes CASSPRQGALGTDTQYF.

The chain uses TRBV5-6 and TRBJ2-5, with 7 bases matching TRBD2. V lost 4 bases and J lost 4; bases outside the gene matches: 13. The CDR3 contains 16 residues. Germline V gene lookup returns CDR1 SGHDT and CDR2 YYEEEE. The CDR3, as DNA: TGTGCCAGCAGCCTGGTGCGGGGGTCTACCCTAGAGACCCAGTACTTC. This gives the protein CASSLVRGSTLETQYF.

The chain uses TRBV6-2 or TRBV6-3 and TRBJ2-1, with D possibly being TRBD2 (6 bases). Germline values: CDR1 MNHEY, CDR2 SVGEGT. V was cut by 7 bases and J by 5 bases, with 18 bases left in between. The CDR3 is 15 residues long. CDR3 protein: CASTDYGRGNNEQFF. The CDR3 bases are TGTGCCAGCACAGACTACGGACGGGGGAACAATGAGCAGTTCTTC.

This clonotype was observed at least ten times. The chain links TRBV7-2 to TRBJ1-1; D not certain. Trimming stripped 7 bases from V and 8 bases from J, with 11 bases between. CDR3 size: 11 residues. The germline CDR1 and CDR2 sequences are SGHTA and FQGNSA. The CDR3 reads CASTPGREAFF. CDR3 DNA sequence: TGTGCCAGCACCCCCGGCAGAGAAGCTTTCTTT.